Below are 24 T cell receptor beta chains sequenced from a single sample in a study of cytomegalovirus exposure and HLA in healthy donors. The PCR had 60 Vbeta and 13 Jbeta primers. The assay was immunoSEQ multiplex PCR, and TCRdb's table has in-frame clones only and misses some. The sample includes 30,000 to 40,000 clones. Source material: PBMCs. The receptors shown here come from a man aged 40-49 years in good health and CMV-seropositive.

The gene calls are TRBV11-2 and TRBJ2-7; TRBD2 matches 8 bases. CDR1 and CDR2 (germline): SGHAT, FQNNGV. Trimming cost V 6 bases and J 7 bases; bases outside gene matches: 11. This CDR3 has 14 amino acids. CDR3 amino acids: CASSISGNPGEQYF. In DNA, the CDR3 is TGTGCCAGCAGTATTAGCGGGAACCCCGGGGAGCAGTACTTC.

The chain links TRBV4-3 to TRBJ1-3; D gene uncertain. Germline V gene data show CDR1 as LGHNA and CDR2 as YSLEER. V lost 3 bases and J 0 bases, leaving 9 bases between the germline ends. This CDR3 region has 15 residues. This CDR3 reads CASSQIQSSGNTIYF. The CDR3 nucleotides are TGCGCCAGCAGCCAGATACAGAGCTCTGGAAACACCATATATTTT.

V and J are TRBV5-1 and TRBJ2-3; 11 nucleotides align to TRBD2. V dropped 4 bases and J dropped 3; count of bases not matched to a gene: 4. The CDR3 consists of 15 residues. Germline V gives CDR1 SGHRS, CDR2 YFSETQ. The CDR3 is CASSPGLAVTDTQYF. In DNA, the CDR3 is TGCGCCAGCAGCCCGGGACTAGCGGTAACAGATACGCAGTATTTT.

This rearrangement joins TRBV18 to TRBJ1-4; D is ambiguous. CDR1 is KGHSH, CDR2 LQKENI, per germline. This CDR3 comprises 15 residues. V was cut by 1 base and J by 2 bases, with 8 bases left in between. The CDR3 region has the DNA TGTGCCAGCTCACCACGCGGGGAGACTAATGAAAAACTGTTTTTT. It translates to CASSPRGETNEKLFF. Supplemented by reference TRBV18 and TRBJ1-4, the full variable domain reads NAGVMQNPRHLVRRRGQEARLRCSPMKGHSHVYWYRQLPEEGLKFMVYLQKENIIDESGMPKERFSAEFPKEGPSILRIQQVVRGDSAAYFCASSPRGETNEKLFFGSGTQLSVL.

The J gene is TRBJ2-3, the V gene TRBV27; tentative D call: TRBD1 (6 bases). The CDR3 covers 15 residues. The V gene lost 5 bases and the J gene lost 0 bases, with 12 bases spanning the gap. CDR1 is MNHEY, CDR2 SMNVEV, per germline (reference sequence). CDR3 DNA sequence: TGTGCCAGCAGTCCACAGGGTTCTAGCACAGATACGCAGTATTTT. Translation: CASSPQGSSTDTQYF.

The chain has TRBV30 and TRBJ2-7; 7 nucleotides align to TRBD2. Germline loops: CDR1 GTSNPN, CDR2 SVGIG (reference sequence). The CDR3 has 17 amino acids. The ends lost 1 base at V and 2 bases at J; junction bases unmatched: 14. The CDR3 DNA sequence: TGTGCCTGGAGTGAGGGGCCGGGGGGTCCCCTAACCTACGAGCAGTACTTC. Translation: CAWSEGPGGPLTYEQYF.

The chain has TRBV11-2 and TRBJ2-1, with TRBD2 matching 9 bases. Losses at the gene ends were 6 bases for V and 6 bases for J; bases not matched to a gene: 9. Germline V gene lookup returns CDR1 SGHAT and CDR2 FQNNGV. This CDR3 has 15 residues. The CDR3, as DNA: TGTGCCAGCAGGCCTCTTCGCGGGAGGGCCAATGAGCAGTTCTTC. As protein: CASRPLRGRANEQFF.

The chain uses TRBV15 and TRBJ1-2; 7 bases line up with TRBD1. V lost 0 bases and J lost 6; bases outside the gene matches: 13. The CDR3 is 17 residues long. Germline V CDR1 and CDR2: LNHNV, YYDKDF (reference sequence). For the CDR3, the DNA is TGTGCCACCAGCAGAGATCGGGGAGCTGGCAGGGGGGATGGCTACACCTTC. This encodes CATSRDRGAGRGDGYTF.

The rearrangement links TRBV19 to TRBJ1-5; TRBD1 agrees at 10 bases. Germline lookup yields CDR1 LNHDA and CDR2 SQIVND (reference sequence). Unmatched junction bases numbered 9, after V lost 5 bases and J lost 2 bases. This CDR3 has 17 amino acids. The CDR3, as DNA: TGTGCCAGTAGTCCCAGGGACAGGGGTGGCGGCAATCAGCCCCAGCATTTT. It yields the protein CASSPRDRGGGNQPQHF.

The V and J genes are TRBV11-2 and TRBJ2-5; D perhaps matches TRBD2 (6 bases). The germline V gene encodes CDR1 SGHAT and CDR2 FQNNGV. V gave up 8 bases and J gave up 2 bases, with 15 bases separating them. The CDR3 totals 14 residues. The CDR3 sequence is CASGGGRGQETQYF. The CDR3, as DNA: TGTGCCAGCGGCGGAGGGCGGGGACAAGAGACCCAGTACTTC. The full variable domain, in which reference TRBV11-2 and TRBJ2-5 provide the parts outside the CDR3, is EAGVAQSPRYKIIEKRQSVAFWCNPISGHATLYWYQQILGQGPKLLIQFQNNGVVDDSQLPKDRFSAERLKGVDSTLKIQPAKLEDSAVYLCASGGGRGQETQYFGPGTRLLVL.

The V call is TRBV29-1, the J call TRBJ1-3, with D possibly matching TRBD1 (6 bases). The CDR3 is 13 amino acids. V dropped 7 bases and J dropped 1 base, with 11 bases sitting between them. Germline assignment: CDR1 SQVTM and CDR2 ANQGSEA. For the CDR3, the DNA is TGCAGCGCTCAGGGGTGGTCTGGAAACACCATATATTTT. It codes for CSAQGWSGNTIYF. Full variable domain (rest looked up from reference TRBV29-1 and TRBJ1-3): SAVISQKPSRDICQRGTSLTIQCQVDSQVTMMFWYRQQPGQSLTLIATANQGSEATYESGFVIDKFPISRPNLTFSTLTVSNMSPEDSSIYLCSAQGWSGNTIYFGEGSWLTVV.

The chain carries TRBV4-1 and TRBJ1-1; no clear D gene. The length of the CDR3 is 14 residues. Per germline, CDR1 MGHRA and CDR2 YSYEKL. V shed 0 bases and J shed 7 bases, with 12 bases lying between them. The CDR3 region is CASSQERLGYEAFF. The CDR3 DNA reads TGCGCCAGCAGCCAAGAGAGGTTGGGTTATGAAGCTTTCTTT.

This chain links TRBV18 with TRBJ2-1, with 7 nucleotides matching TRBD2. The CDR3 consists of 18 residues. Germline lookup yields CDR1 KGHSH and CDR2 LQKENI. The ends lost 3 bases at V and 0 bases at J; junction bases unmatched: 11. This CDR3 reads CASSPTPLGGSSYNEQFF. The CDR3 DNA reads as TGTGCCAGCTCACCCACGCCCCTTGGCGGGAGCTCCTACAATGAGCAGTTCTTC.

This sequence joins TRBV30 and TRBJ2-7, with 8 nucleotides matching TRBD2. The germline V gene encodes CDR1 GTSNPN and CDR2 SVGIG (reference sequence). CDR3 length equals 13 residues. The V and J ends lost 7 bases and 6 bases, in that order; junction bases with no gene match: 11. The CDR3 region is CALNLVREVEQYF. For the CDR3, the DNA is TGTGCCTTGAACCTAGTGCGGGAGGTCGAGCAGTACTTC.

DNA for the CDR3: TGTGCCAGTAGTATAGATCTCGGGACTAGCGGGAGAACGAATGAGCAGTTCTTC. As protein: CASSIDLGTSGRTNEQFF. V is TRBV19 and J is TRBJ2-1; 14 bases match TRBD2. The germline gives CDR1 LNHDA, CDR2 SQIVND (reference sequence). V lost 0 bases to trimming and J lost 7 bases; unmatched junction nucleotides: 8. CDR3 length equals 18 residues.

This chain uses TRBV6-6 with TRBJ1-2; D is perhaps TRBD1 (5 bases). Germline assignment: CDR1 MNHNY and CDR2 SVGAGI (reference sequence). The V and J ends lost 5 bases and 12 bases respectively, with 13 bases between them. The CDR3 is 11 residues long. This CDR3 reads CASSDVGGDTF. The CDR3 DNA is TGTGCCAGCAGTGACGTCGGGGGGGACACCTTC.

The rearrangement links TRBV7-6 to TRBJ2-7; 11 bases map to TRBD2. This CDR3 spans 15 amino acids. Germline V gene lookup returns CDR1 SGHVS and CDR2 FNYEAQ. With 5 bases clipped from V and 0 bases from J, the junction kept 3 bases outside the gene matches. CDR3 sequence: CASSVTSGISYEQYF. For the CDR3, the DNA is TGTGCCAGCAGCGTGACTAGCGGGATCTCCTACGAGCAGTACTTC.

The J gene is TRBJ1-1, the V gene TRBV10-1; a weak D match, TRBD1 (5 bases). The CDR3 covers 13 residues. The ends were cut back, 7 bases at V and 2 bases at J, with 11 bases in the middle. The V gene's germline CDR1 is WNHNN and CDR2 SYGVQD (reference sequence). CDR3 amino acids: CASILQENTEAFF. DNA for the CDR3: TGCGCCAGCATACTACAGGAAAACACTGAAGCTTTCTTT.

This chain uses TRBV28 with TRBJ2-2, with TRBD1 matching over 8 bases. Germline V CDR1 and CDR2: MDHEN, SYDVKM. Trimming took 7 bases from V and 7 from J; bases not matched to a gene: 5. The CDR3 is 13 residues long. The CDR3 spells CASTQGAVGELFF. CDR3 coding DNA: TGTGCCAGCACCCAGGGGGCGGTCGGGGAGCTGTTTTTT. The complete variable domain, with remaining parts taken from reference TRBV28 and TRBJ2-2, reads DVKVTQSSRYLVKRTGEKVFLECVQDMDHENMFWYRQDPGLGLRLIYFSYDVKMKEKGDIPEGYSVSREKKERFSLILESASTNQTSMYLCASTQGAVGELFFGEGSRLTVL.

J is TRBJ1-2 and V is TRBV5-1, with D unclear. In germline, CDR1 is SGHRS, CDR2 YFSETQ. CDR3 length: 15 amino acids. V gave up 7 bases and J gave up 8 bases, with 24 bases separating them. CDR3: CASPHDEGSLSGYTF. In DNA, the CDR3 is TGCGCCAGCCCCCACGACGAGGGTTCTCTCAGCGGCTACACCTTC.

The rearrangement uses TRBV7-2 and TRBJ1-6, with TRBD1 identical over 11 bases. From germline, CDR1 is SGHTA and CDR2 FQGNSA. This CDR3 spans 14 amino acids. Trimming cost V 5 bases and J 13 bases; bases outside gene matches: 7. The CDR3 is CASSRGQGGAPLHF. The CDR3 DNA follows: TGTGCCAGCAGCCGGGGACAGGGGGGAGCGCCCCTCCACTTT. The variable domain in full, with the rest retrieved from reference TRBV7-2 and TRBJ1-6, is GAGVSQSPSNKVTEKGKDVELRCDPISGHTALYWYRQSLGQGLEFLIYFQGNSAPDKSGLPSDRFSAERTGGSVSTLTIQRTQQEDSAVYLCASSRGQGGAPLHFGNGTRLTVT.

J is TRBJ2-1 and V is TRBV5-6; 8 positions match TRBD2. Germline CDR1 is SGHDT and CDR2 is YYEEEE. The V segment lost 3 bases and the J segment 10 bases; nucleotides outside the gene matches: 3. The CDR3 has 12 residues. CDR3 nucleotides: TGTGCCAGCAGCTCGGCTAGCGGGGAGCAGTTCTTC. Translating it yields CASSSASGEQFF.

The gene calls are TRBV25-1 and TRBJ2-6; D may be TRBD1 (6 bases). Trimming shortened V by 6 bases and J by 0 bases, and 6 bases separated the two germline ends. The CDR3 is 14 residues long. Germline V gene sequence: CDR1 MGHDK, CDR2 SYGVNS. The CDR3 coding sequence is TGTGCCAGCAGGGACAGCTCTGGGGCCAACGTCCTGACTTTC. Protein sequence: CASRDSSGANVLTF.

The chain joins TRBV5-1 to TRBJ2-7, with a possible D match to TRBD2 (5 bases). The CDR3 contains 12 residues. The V end lost 2 bases, the J end lost 7 bases, and 10 bases lay between the germline ends. Germline values: CDR1 SGHRS, CDR2 YFSETQ. CDR3 sequence (DNA): TGCGCCAGCAGCTTAAGTTCGGGAGAGCAGTACTTC. This encodes CASSLSSGEQYF.